The 15 T cell receptor beta chains below come from one sample, sequenced in a study of blood T cell repertoires in COVID-19 (dated by TCRdb to about 2020). Library preparation was by the immunoSEQ multiplex PCR assay. Drawn from immuneACCESS, this table holds only the in-frame rearrangements with V and J called that TCRdb kept. Clones are partly lost; checked studies trace under half to an unresolved V gene and leave the rest unexplained. The sample table records fewer than 200,000 clones; around four fifths of these occur just once. The ten largest clones add up to 4% to 4.5% of the sample. Material: PBMCs or T cells enriched from blood (not recorded which). The receptors derive from a woman aged 45-60 years who had recovered from COVID-19.

This clone appeared a single time. The chain's CDR3 is CSVESTQRNYGYTF. The CDR3 DNA reads TGCAGCGTTGAAAGTACTCAGAGGAACTATGGCTACACCTTC. The chain uses TRBV29-1 and TRBJ1-2, with D unresolved. CDR1 is SQVTM, CDR2 ANQGSEA, per germline. The CDR3 is made up of 14 amino acids. Trimming pared 2 bases from V and 2 bases from J, leaving 12 bases between.

This clone was counted once. V gene TRBV10-1 combines with J gene TRBJ2-5; 7 bases are a match to TRBD1. Unmatched junction bases numbered 19, after V lost 9 bases and J lost 3 bases. CDR3 length: 17 residues. The germline CDR1 and CDR2 sequences are WNHNN and SYGVQD (reference sequence). The CDR3 DNA is TGCGCCAGTGACAGGGTTGGGTTTCCCCCATCTAAAGAGACCCAGTACTTC. It codes for CASDRVGFPPSKETQYF.

The chain is built from TRBV6-5 and TRBJ2-3; D is possibly TRBD2 (5 bases). The CDR3 spans 13 residues. V lost 8 bases, J lost 3 bases, and 12 bases lay in between. Germline values: CDR1 MNHEY, CDR2 SVGAGI. As DNA, the CDR3 is TGTGCCAGCCTTACCCCGGGGACAGATACGCAGTATTTT. This gives the protein CASLTPGTDTQYF.

This rearrangement joins TRBV29-1 to TRBJ1-2; 10 bases match TRBD1. V shed 4 bases and J 8 bases; nucleotides not matched to a gene: 13. CDR3 length: 15 amino acids. CDR1 SQVTM and CDR2 ANQGSEA come from the germline V gene. CDR3 sequence reads: CSVGWPPGTGDGYTF. The CDR3 DNA reads as TGCAGCGTTGGTTGGCCTCCCGGGACAGGGGACGGCTACACCTTC.

The J gene is TRBJ2-2, the V gene TRBV11-2, with TRBD2 matching 11 bases. The CDR3 sequence is 15 residues long. Germline assignment: CDR1 SGHAT and CDR2 FQNNGV. Trimming cost V 3 bases and J 5 bases; bases outside gene matches: 2. CDR3 sequence (DNA): TGTGCCAGCAGCTTTACTAGCGGGGGAACCGGGGAGCTGTTTTTT. This encodes CASSFTSGGTGELFF. Based on the CDR3 plus reference TRBV11-2 and TRBJ2-2, the full variable domain is EAGVAQSPRYKIIEKRQSVAFWCNPISGHATLYWYQQILGQGPKLLIQFQNNGVVDDSQLPKDRFSAERLKGVDSTLKIQPAKLEDSAVYLCASSFTSGGTGELFFGEGSRLTVL.

This clone showed up just once. V usage is TRBV19 and J usage is TRBJ1-2; no reliable D call. Deletions cut 5 bases from V and 4 bases from J, with 11 bases between. Looked up from germline, CDR1 is LNHDA and CDR2 is SQIVND (reference sequence). The CDR3 runs to 13 residues. CDR3 sequence (DNA): TGTGCCAGTAGTCTCCGACAAGCCTATGGCTACACCTTC. Its translation is CASSLRQAYGYTF.

V gene TRBV6-2 or TRBV6-3 combines with J gene TRBJ2-1, with a weak D call TRBD2 (5 bases). The V end lost 2 bases, the J end lost 10 bases, and 12 bases lay between the germline ends. The CDR3 is 13 amino acids. Germline CDR1 is MNHEY and CDR2 is SVGEGT. This CDR3 reads CASSYHLAPEQFF. CDR3 nucleotides: TGTGCCAGCAGTTACCACCTAGCTCCAGAGCAGTTCTTC.

The rearrangement joins TRBV11-3 to TRBJ2-5; the D gene is possibly TRBD2 (6 bases). Germline lookup yields CDR1 SGHNT and CDR2 YENEEA. This CDR3 is 15 amino acids long. Trimming took 3 bases from V and 5 from J, leaving 16 bases between them. This CDR3 is CASSFGSRRGETQYF. In DNA, the CDR3 is TGTGCCAGCAGCTTTGGGTCGCGCCGGGGGGAGACCCAGTACTTC.

The V gene is TRBV14, the J gene TRBJ2-1; D is perhaps TRBD1 (6 bases). The CDR3 consists of 13 residues. V was clipped by 2 bases and J by 6 bases, with 8 bases between them. Germline-derived CDR1 and CDR2 are SGHDN and FVKESK. This CDR3 is CASSQFRGNEQFF. The DNA of the CDR3 is TGTGCCAGCAGCCAATTCAGGGGCAATGAGCAGTTCTTC.

The rearrangement uses TRBV18 and TRBJ2-6, with unresolved D. CDR1 and CDR2 (germline): KGHSH, LQKENI. The CDR3 has 17 residues. Trimming cost V 3 bases and J 0 bases, with 12 bases left between them. The CDR3 DNA is TGTGCCAGCTCACCCATCGGCGAGGCCTCTGGGGCCAACGTCCTGACTTTC. Its protein product is CASSPIGEASGANVLTF.

This chain connects TRBV7-9 to TRBJ2-1; 9 positions agree with TRBD2. This CDR3 comprises 15 residues. Unmatched junction bases numbered 7, after V lost 5 bases and J lost 5 bases. The germline gives CDR1 SEHNR, CDR2 FQNEAQ (reference sequence). The CDR3 protein is CASSLLAGEDNEQFF. The CDR3 DNA is TGTGCCAGCAGCCTCTTAGCGGGAGAGGACAATGAGCAGTTCTTC.

The rearrangement links TRBV25-1 to TRBJ1-2; no reliable D call. The germline gives CDR1 MGHDK, CDR2 SYGVNS. CDR3 length: 17 residues. V was pared by 6 bases and J by 0 bases, with 20 bases between. The CDR3 here is CASSSSIRRATNYGYTF. Here the CDR3 DNA reads TGTGCCAGCAGCTCTAGCATTAGGCGCGCAACTAACTATGGCTACACCTTC.

The genes are TRBV3-1 (or the pseudogene TRBV3-2) and TRBJ1-2; D call uncertain. Germline CDR1 reads LGHDT; CDR2 reads YNNKEL (reference sequence). The CDR3 has 15 amino acids. Trimming removed 3 bases from V and 4 bases from J, with 15 bases in between. The CDR3 region is CASSHGPSECYGYTF. CDR3 DNA: TGTGCCAGCAGCCATGGGCCTTCTGAGTGCTATGGCTACACCTTC.

The rearrangement links TRBV30 to TRBJ1-5; perhaps TRBD1 as D (5 bases). This CDR3 region has 13 residues. V was clipped by 3 bases and J by 3 bases, with 9 bases between them. CDR1 and CDR2 from the germline V gene are GTSNPN and SVGIG (reference sequence). The CDR3 DNA reads as TGTGCCTGGAGCGGGGGGTTCAATCAGCCCCAGCATTTT. The encoded protein is CAWSGGFNQPQHF. Combining the CDR3 with reference TRBV30 and TRBJ1-5 gives the whole variable domain SQTIHQWPATLVQPVGSPLSLECTVEGTSNPNLYWYRQAAGRGLQLLFYSVGIGQISSEVPQNLSASRPQDRQFILSSKKLLLSDSGFYLCAWSGGFNQPQHFGDGTRLSIL.

This chain connects TRBV7-9 to TRBJ2-5; a weak D match, TRBD1 (5 bases). Germline CDR1 and CDR2: SEHNR and FQNEAQ (reference sequence). The CDR3 consists of 14 residues. The germline V and J ends were trimmed by 2 bases and 5 bases, with 12 bases remaining between them. CDR3 bases: TGTGCCAGCAGCTTAACGCAAGGGGCTGAGACCCAGTACTTC. As protein: CASSLTQGAETQYF.